These 31 T cell receptor beta chains were all obtained from the same sample, sequenced in a study of cytomegalovirus exposure and HLA in healthy donors. The study ran its PCR with 60 Vbeta and 13 Jbeta primers. Clones were sequenced by immunoSEQ multiplex PCR, and TCRdb holds only the in-frame ones, with some missing. Recorded for this sample: tens of thousands of clones. The specimen sequenced was PBMCs. These receptors were taken from a woman between 35 and 50 years old in good health and CMV-seropositive.

The chain uses TRBV7-6 and TRBJ2-5, with 8 bases identical to TRBD2. With V trimmed by 5 bases and J by 2 bases, 13 bases remained unmatched. The length of the CDR3 is 17 residues. Germline assignment: CDR1 SGHVS and CDR2 FNYEAQ. DNA of the CDR3: TGTGCCAGCAGCCGCGCTCTTCAGACTAGCGTTCAAGAGACCCAGTACTTC. It encodes CASSRALQTSVQETQYF.

The rearrangement uses TRBV4-1 and TRBJ1-5, with D maybe TRBD1 (6 bases). Looked up from germline, CDR1 is MGHRA and CDR2 is YSYEKL. The CDR3 contains 14 residues. Trimming removed 0 bases from V and 7 bases from J, with 10 bases in between. CDR3 sequence: CASSQDWGGQPQHF. As DNA, the CDR3 is TGCGCCAGCAGCCAAGATTGGGGGGGCCAGCCCCAGCATTTT.

The rearrangement joins TRBV19 to TRBJ1-4, with a tentative D call TRBD1 (6 bases). CDR3 size: 14 residues. Trimming stripped 3 bases from V and 7 bases from J, with 12 bases between. Germline V gene data show CDR1 as LNHDA and CDR2 as SQIVND (reference sequence). The CDR3 bases are TGTGCCAGTAGTATCGGACAGAATCCTGAAAAACTGTTTTTT. Protein: CASSIGQNPEKLFF.

The chain links TRBV18 to TRBJ2-1, with 7 bases that match TRBD1. This CDR3 spans 17 amino acids. V lost 1 base, J lost 5 bases, and 11 bases stayed unmatched. CDR1 and CDR2 from the germline V gene are KGHSH and LQKENI. CDR3: CASSPLRAATGHNEQFF. The CDR3 nucleotides read TGTGCCAGCTCACCACTACGTGCTGCGACAGGGCACAATGAGCAGTTCTTC.

The chain couples TRBV5-4 to TRBJ2-3; the match to TRBD1 covers 9 bases. This CDR3 has 14 residues. With 4 bases clipped from V and 3 bases from J, the junction kept 3 bases outside the gene matches. The germline CDR1 and CDR2 sequences are SGHNT and YYREEE (reference sequence). CDR3 region: CASSQGQGTDTQYF. CDR3 bases: TGTGCCAGCAGCCAGGGACAGGGAACAGATACGCAGTATTTT.

The chain uses TRBV12-5 and TRBJ2-1; D is perhaps TRBD2 (5 bases). There are 15 residues in the CDR3. The ends were cut back, 1 base at V and 8 bases at J, with 15 bases in the middle. CDR1 is LGHNT and CDR2 is FRNRAP in the germline V gene. CDR3 loop: CASGLAVRPGYEQFF. CDR3 nucleotides: TGTGCTAGTGGTTTGGCCGTAAGACCGGGATATGAGCAGTTCTTC.

Remarks on this clone: Other DNA sequences of this sample code for an identical CDR3. This chain joins TRBV18 and TRBJ1-5; tentative D call: TRBD1 (5 bases). Per the germline V gene, CDR1 is KGHSH and CDR2 is LQKENI. The CDR3 has 12 residues. Trimming took off 4 bases at V and 11 bases at J, with 12 bases between the two ends. CDR3: CASSRQGPSQHF. CDR3 DNA sequence: TGTGCCAGCTCACGGCAGGGTCCGTCCCAGCATTTT. The full variable domain, rest sourced from reference TRBV18 and TRBJ1-5, is NAGVMQNPRHLVRRRGQEARLRCSPMKGHSHVYWYRQLPEEGLKFMVYLQKENIIDESGMPKERFSAEFPKEGPSILRIQQVVRGDSAAYFCASSRQGPSQHFGDGTRLSIL.

This sequence joins TRBV5-1 and TRBJ2-3; 9 bases map to TRBD2. The V gene end was trimmed by 0 bases and the J gene end by 0 bases; junction bases not matched to a gene: 5. The CDR3 contains 17 residues. Germline CDR1 SGHRS, CDR2 YFSETQ. CDR3: CASSLGLAEGSTDTQYF. CDR3 in DNA: TGCGCCAGCAGCTTGGGACTAGCGGAGGGTAGCACAGATACGCAGTATTTT.

V and J are TRBV7-3 and TRBJ2-2; 10 bases agree with TRBD2. CDR1 SGHTA and CDR2 FQGTGA come from the germline V gene. V was clipped by 5 bases and J by 5 bases; unmatched bases: 5. The CDR3 is made up of 15 amino acids. CDR3 DNA: TGTGCCAGCAGCCCCACTAGCGGGGTAACCGGGGAGCTGTTTTTT. Residues: CASSPTSGVTGELFF.

The rearrangement joins TRBV27 to TRBJ1-5; D perhaps matches TRBD1 (5 bases). V lost 5 bases to trimming and J lost 3 bases, with 14 bases between them. The CDR3 runs 15 residues. Germline V lookup: CDR1 MNHEY, CDR2 SMNVEV (reference sequence). The CDR3, as DNA: TGTGCCAGCAGTCTTCGGGGGTCCCCCAATCAGCCCCAGCATTTT. Protein product: CASSLRGSPNQPQHF.

As regards this clone: The junction does not match germline at one end; this may be a read error. The chain recombines TRBV11-2 with TRBJ2-6, with TRBD1 as a possible D gene (5 bases). This CDR3 spans 19 amino acids. Looked up from germline, CDR1 is SGHAT and CDR2 is FQNNGV. As DNA, the CDR3 is TGTGCCAGCAGCCCTGAAAGGCATACCCCTCGCTCTGGGGCCAACGTCCTGACTTTT. This translates into CASSPERHTPRSGANVLTF.

The rearrangement joins TRBV19 to TRBJ2-1; 15 bases match TRBD2. V dropped 6 bases and J dropped 7; count of bases not matched to a gene: 7. CDR1 and CDR2 from the germline V gene are LNHDA and SQIVND (reference sequence). The CDR3 consists of 16 residues. The CDR3 here is CASSPPGLAGGNEQFF. Here the CDR3 DNA reads TGTGCCAGTAGCCCTCCGGGACTAGCGGGGGGTAATGAGCAGTTCTTC.

The chain recombines TRBV7-8 with TRBJ2-2, with D tentatively TRBD2 (5 bases). Germline-derived CDR1 and CDR2 are SGHVS and FQNEAQ. The CDR3 spans 15 residues. Trimming shortened V by 5 bases and J by 3 bases, and 13 bases separated the two germline ends. DNA of the CDR3: TGTGCCAGCAGCGAGGGCGGGCATTACACCGGGGAGCTGTTTTTT. This translates into CASSEGGHYTGELFF.

Note on this clone: The same CDR3 can be traced to other DNA sequences in this sample. V is TRBV7-3 and J is TRBJ2-3; 8 nucleotides agree with TRBD2. The CDR3 has 15 amino acids. The J segment lost 6 bases and the V segment lost 5 bases, leaving 10 bases of the junction unmatched. From germline, CDR1 is SGHTA and CDR2 FQGTGA. The CDR3 is CASSLRGSGVDTQYF. The CDR3 DNA is TGTGCCAGCAGCCTCCGGGGTAGCGGGGTGGATACGCAGTATTTT.

The chain carries TRBV5-1 and TRBJ1-1, with TRBD1 matching 9 bases. Trimming took 2 bases from V and 0 from J; bases not matched to a gene: 5. Germline V gene lookup returns CDR1 SGHRS and CDR2 YFSETQ. This CDR3 spans 16 amino acids. Here the CDR3 reads CASSFSTGGMNTEAFF. The CDR3 nucleotides are TGCGCCAGCAGCTTCTCGACAGGGGGGATGAACACTGAAGCTTTCTTT.

The rearrangement links TRBV5-6 to TRBJ2-1; 8 nucleotides agree with TRBD1. The CDR3 has 15 amino acids. The germline gives CDR1 SGHDT, CDR2 YYEEEE. With 4 bases clipped from V and 0 bases from J, the junction kept 3 bases outside the gene matches. CDR3: CASSPGQGSYNEQFF. CDR3 bases: TGTGCCAGCAGCCCCGGACAGGGCTCCTACAATGAGCAGTTCTTC.

Of note for this clone: Compared with germline, one end of the junction differs, possibly owing to a read error. CDR3 in DNA: TGTGCCAGCAGTTTATTGGACAGGGTACATTTT. This sequence encodes CASSLLDRVHF. The chain is built from TRBV28 and TRBJ1-3, with TRBD1 matching over 8 bases. Germline loops: CDR1 MDHEN, CDR2 SYDVKM. The CDR3 totals 11 residues.

The gene calls are TRBV6-4 and TRBJ2-3, with D possibly matching TRBD1 (6 bases). Germline CDR1 reads MRHNA; CDR2 reads SNTAGT. V was shortened by 0 bases and J by 8 bases, with 12 bases between the two germline ends. The CDR3 spans 14 residues. CDR3 loop: CASSDSLGAGTQYF. CDR3 nucleotides: TGTGCCAGCAGTGACTCACTGGGGGCGGGTACGCAGTATTTT.

The V and J genes are TRBV4-1 and TRBJ2-3; maybe TRBD2 (7 bases). There are 13 residues in the CDR3. The V end was cut by 8 bases, the J end by 3 bases, with 12 bases between. Germline CDR1 MGHRA, CDR2 YSYEKL. The CDR3 loop is CASGGAVTDTQYF. The CDR3 DNA follows: TGCGCCAGCGGGGGGGCGGTAACAGATACGCAGTATTTT.

This sequence joins TRBV5-1 and TRBJ2-3; TRBD1 aligns across 8 bases. J gave up 6 bases and V 1 base, and 7 bases lay outside the gene matches. The CDR3 runs 15 residues. Germline V gene lookup returns CDR1 SGHRS and CDR2 YFSETQ. CDR3 sequence: CASSLYRDRRDTQYF. CDR3 nucleotide sequence: TGCGCCAGCAGCTTGTACCGGGACAGGAGGGATACGCAGTATTTT.

The chain uses TRBV5-6 and TRBJ1-2, with TRBD1 as a possible D gene (6 bases). Germline values: CDR1 SGHDT, CDR2 YYEEEE. The CDR3 has 18 residues. Trimming cost V 6 bases and J 6 bases, with 30 bases left between them. CDR3 nucleotides: TGTGCCAGCATCCCCTGGGGGGGGCGATTAGCGTTTAAGGATGGCTACACCTTC. It translates to CASIPWGGRLAFKDGYTF.

The chain couples TRBV7-8 to TRBJ2-2, with TRBD2 as a possible D gene (6 bases). The germline gives CDR1 SGHVS, CDR2 FQNEAQ. The CDR3 spans 17 residues. The germline V and J ends were trimmed by 3 bases and 8 bases, with 22 bases remaining between them. The CDR3 here is CASSFRGLANFGGELFF. Here the CDR3 DNA reads TGTGCCAGCAGCTTTAGAGGGCTAGCGAATTTCGGAGGGGAGCTGTTTTTT. Full variable domain (remainder filled in from reference TRBV7-8 and TRBJ2-2): GAGVSQSPRYKVAKRGQDVALRCDPISGHVSLFWYQQALGQGPEFLTYFQNEAQLDKSGLPSDRFFAERPEGSVSTLKIQRTQQEDSAVYLCASSFRGLANFGGELFFGEGSRLTVL.

Notes on this clone: Other DNA sequences in the same sample also yield this CDR3. The genes are TRBV9 and TRBJ2-7; 15 bases align to TRBD2. The trim removed 2 bases at V and 3 bases at J, leaving 6 bases unmatched. The germline gives CDR1 SGDLS, CDR2 YYNGEE. The CDR3 is 17 amino acids. This CDR3 is CASSVTGLAGGNYEQYF. CDR3 in DNA: TGTGCCAGCAGCGTCACGGGACTAGCGGGGGGTAACTACGAGCAGTACTTC.

The genes are TRBV7-2 and TRBJ1-2, with 8 positions matching TRBD1. J lost 8 bases, V lost 2 bases, and 4 bases had no gene match. This CDR3 is 13 amino acids long. Germline-derived CDR1 and CDR2 are SGHTA and FQGNSA. In DNA form, the CDR3 reads TGTGCCAGCAGCTTAACGACAGGGGAGGGCTACACCTTC. Translation: CASSLTTGEGYTF.

The gene calls are TRBV19 and TRBJ1-2, with TRBD1 matching 7 bases. The CDR3 is made up of 15 amino acids. CDR1 and CDR2 from the germline V gene are LNHDA and SQIVND (reference sequence). After removal of 1 base from V and 4 bases from J, the junction contained 6 bases not matched to a gene. DNA for the CDR3: TGTGCCAGTAGTATAGTAGGGGGCTCGAGCTATGGCTACACCTTC. Amino acid sequence: CASSIVGGSSYGYTF.

The chain combines TRBV10-1 with TRBJ2-1; 10 positions match TRBD2. CDR3 length: 17 amino acids. Per the germline V gene, CDR1 is WNHNN and CDR2 is SYGVQD (reference sequence). Germline trimming cut 3 bases from V and 6 bases from J; bases unmatched to any gene: 11. The CDR3 loop reads CASSDLAGATLANEQFF. The DNA of the CDR3 is TGCGCCAGCAGTGATCTAGCGGGAGCCACATTAGCCAATGAGCAGTTCTTC.

The rearrangement joins TRBV19 to TRBJ1-2; perhaps TRBD1 as D (5 bases). Germline assignment: CDR1 LNHDA and CDR2 SQIVND (reference sequence). The CDR3 covers 16 residues. Deletions cut 5 bases from V and 2 bases from J, with 18 bases between. The CDR3 coding sequence is TGTGCCAGTAGTTCCACGGTCGACAGATCGAACTATGGCTACACCTTC. This translates into CASSSTVDRSNYGYTF.

V is TRBV4-2 and J is TRBJ2-5; possible D gene TRBD2, 5 bases. Germline V lookup: CDR1 LGHNA, CDR2 YNFKEQ. CDR3 size: 16 residues. V lost 1 base, J lost 2 bases, and 14 bases lay in between. CDR3 DNA sequence: TGTGCCAGCAGCCAAGCATTTCAAGCGGATCAAGAGACCCAGTACTTC. Encoded protein: CASSQAFQADQETQYF.

The chain combines TRBV25-1 with TRBJ2-5; a possible D gene is TRBD2 (6 bases). V lost 2 bases, J lost 4 bases, and 17 bases lay in between. Germline values: CDR1 MGHDK, CDR2 SYGVNS. This CDR3 has 16 residues. In DNA form, the CDR3 reads TGTGCCAGCAGTGAAACTATGCGGGGCGGAGGAGAGACCCAGTACTTC. Its protein product is CASSETMRGGGETQYF. Based on the CDR3 plus reference TRBV25-1 and TRBJ2-5, the full variable domain is EADIYQTPRYLVIGTGKKITLECSQTMGHDKMYWYQQDPGMELHLIHYSYGVNSTEKGDLSSESTVSRIRTEHFPLTLESARPSHTSQYLCASSETMRGGGETQYFGPGTRLLVL.

The chain carries TRBV27 and TRBJ1-5; 10 bases match TRBD1. Germline CDR1 reads MNHEY; CDR2 reads SMNVEV (reference sequence). V gave up 2 bases and J gave up 2 bases; unmatched junction bases: 0. This CDR3 is 15 amino acids long. The CDR3 reads CASSLGTGGNQPQHF. The CDR3, as DNA: TGTGCCAGCAGTTTAGGGACAGGGGGCAATCAGCCCCAGCATTTT.

CDR3: CASSYGRGAYGYTF. In DNA form, the CDR3 reads TGTGCCAGCAGTTACGGGCGGGGAGCCTATGGCTACACCTTC. The V gene is TRBV6-5, the J gene TRBJ1-2; the D is unclear. V was trimmed by 2 bases and J by 4 bases, leaving 11 bases between them. Germline CDR1 MNHEY, CDR2 SVGAGI. The CDR3 runs 14 residues.